This entry lists 2 T cell receptor beta chains sequenced from one sample in a study of CD8 T cells in Susac syndrome (dated by TCRdb to the late 2010s). Library preparation was by the immunoSEQ multiplex PCR assay. RNA was extracted using the RNeasy kit, and roughly 0.5 to 1 ug of the RNA was reverse transcribed with random hexamers. The raw public reads went through TCRdb reprocessing: fastp at Q25, MiXCR clone calling, in-frame beta chains kept. Entries that share a CDR3 protein sequence are merged under the most common genes and DNA. Recorded for this sample are under 200,000 distinct CDR3 sequences; 90% to 95% of them occurred a single time. The top ten constitute about 0.1% of the sample. The sequenced material came from CD4+ T cells from PBMCs. These receptors all stem from a human donor with Susac syndrome.

The rearrangement uses TRBV28 and TRBJ1-2, with no clear D. Trimming took off 7 bases at V and 1 base at J, with 10 bases between the two ends. Germline V gene lookup returns CDR1 MDHEN and CDR2 SYDVKM. This CDR3 is built from 13 residues. CDR3 residues: CASKSTNNYGYTF. Written as DNA, the CDR3 is TGTGCCAGCAAGAGCACGAATAACTATGGCTACACCTTC.

This clonotype was found a few times. The chain joins TRBV7-9 to TRBJ1-6, with unresolved D. The V gene lost 2 bases and the J gene lost 3 bases, with 8 bases spanning the gap. The CDR3 is 15 residues long. The germline gives CDR1 SEHNR, CDR2 FQNEAQ (reference sequence). CDR3: CASSLNEHYNSPLHF. The DNA for the CDR3 is TGTGCCAGCAGCTTAAACGAACACTATAATTCACCCCTCCACTTT.